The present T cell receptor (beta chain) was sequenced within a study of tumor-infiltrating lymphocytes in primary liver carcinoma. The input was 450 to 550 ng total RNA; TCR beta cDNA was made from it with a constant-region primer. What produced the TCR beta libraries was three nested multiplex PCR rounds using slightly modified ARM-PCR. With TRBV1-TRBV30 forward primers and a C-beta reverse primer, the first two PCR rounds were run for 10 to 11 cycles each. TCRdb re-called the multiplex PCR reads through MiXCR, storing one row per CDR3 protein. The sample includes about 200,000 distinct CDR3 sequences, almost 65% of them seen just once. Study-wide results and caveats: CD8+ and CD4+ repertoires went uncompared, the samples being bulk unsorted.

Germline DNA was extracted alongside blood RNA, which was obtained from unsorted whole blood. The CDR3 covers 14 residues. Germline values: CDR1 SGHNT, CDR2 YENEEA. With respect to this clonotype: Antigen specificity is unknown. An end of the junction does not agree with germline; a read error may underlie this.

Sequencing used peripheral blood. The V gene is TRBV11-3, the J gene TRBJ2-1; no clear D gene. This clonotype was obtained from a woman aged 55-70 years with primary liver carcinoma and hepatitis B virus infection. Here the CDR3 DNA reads TGTGCCAGCAGCTTAGGCATCTCGAACAATGAGCAATTCTTC. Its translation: CASSLGISNNEQFF.